The 10 T cell receptor beta chains listed next were all sequenced from one sample in a study of regulatory T cells in long-lasting Graves disease. In building TCR beta libraries, iRepertoire HTBI primers were used together with Arm-PCR of CDR3 regions. TCRdb ran MiXCR on the multiplex PCR reads and lists one entry per CDR3 protein. The sample consists of around 500,000 distinct CDR3 sequences, about 13% of them appearing once. The time point here: newly diagnosed GD, antithyroid drugs for less than 3 months. Following extraction of RNA from PBMCs, that RNA was used to make the TCR library. This sample was also put to use in a study of T cells in Graves' hyperthyroidism and ophthalmopathy.

This specimen consisted of peripheral blood mononuclear cells (PBMCs), obtained at new diagnosis, from a patient treated with antithyroid drugs. Receptors were obtained from a man younger than 40 with Graves disease.

There are a few counts of this clonotype. The chain couples TRBV10-1 to TRBJ2-3; D possibly corresponds to TRBD1 (5 bases). V lost 2 bases and J lost 0, with 15 bases in between. CDR3 length: 17 amino acids. Germline V gives CDR1 WNHNN, CDR2 SYGVQD (reference sequence). The CDR3 here is CASSETRRGPSTDTQYF. CDR3 nucleotide sequence: TGCGCCAGCAGTGAGACGAGAAGGGGCCCTAGCACAGATACGCAGTATTTT.

The sample holds many counts of this clonotype. The genes are TRBV20-1 and TRBJ2-1; tentative D call: TRBD1 (7 bases). Germline V gene lookup returns CDR1 DFQATT and CDR2 SNEGSKA (reference sequence). The CDR3 spans 18 residues. Trimming removed 5 bases at V and 2 bases at J, with 25 bases between. DNA of the CDR3: TGCAGTGCTCGGTTCAGGGGGGCAGCGGAGGGGACCTACAATGAGCAGTTCTTC. Amino acids: CSARFRGAAEGTYNEQFF.

This clonotype was observed at least ten times. V gene TRBV6-5 combines with J gene TRBJ2-2, with 9 bases that match TRBD2. The CDR3 is 19 residues long. V shed 0 bases, J shed 8 bases, and the junction held 16 bases outside the gene matches. CDR1 is MNHEY, CDR2 SVGAGI, per germline. CDR3: CASSYSNLAGSGGRGELFF. The CDR3, as DNA: TGTGCCAGCAGTTACTCGAATCTAGCGGGAAGTGGAGGGCGGGGGGAGCTGTTTTTT.

This clonotype was recorded many times. The chain is built from TRBV6-5 and TRBJ2-2; 7 bases align to TRBD2. The CDR3 has 16 amino acids. J was trimmed by 4 bases and V by 1 base; bases with no gene match: 6. The germline V gene encodes CDR1 MNHEY and CDR2 SVGAGI. In DNA form, the CDR3 reads TGTGCCAGCAGTTACTTTCGGGCTAGCGGCACCGGGGAGCTGTTTTTT. Translation gives CASSYFRASGTGELFF.

CDR3 nucleotide sequence: TGTGCCAGCAGCCGGCGACAGAACAATGAGCAGTTCTTC. It encodes CASSRRQNNEQFF. The V call is TRBV6-1, the J call TRBJ2-1; maybe TRBD1 (5 bases). The germline V gene has CDR1 MNHNS and CDR2 SASEGT. The CDR3 contains 13 residues. V was shortened by 6 bases and J by 5 bases, with 11 bases between the two germline ends.

In this sample, this clonotype turned up a few times. The V gene is TRBV29-1, the J gene TRBJ2-7; possibly TRBD2 for D (6 bases). Germline CDR1 SQVTM, CDR2 ANQGSEA. V gave up 3 bases and J gave up 3 bases, with 15 bases separating them. CDR3 length equals 14 residues. The DNA for the CDR3 is TGCAGCGTTGAGGGGGGAGAAGAAGGCTACGAGCAGTACTTC. This translates into CSVEGGEEGYEQYF.

This clonotype has a count of ten or more. The CDR3 region has the DNA TGTGCCAGCAACACGGACAGGGTTACCTACGAGCAGTACTTC. Translation: CASNTDRVTYEQYF. The chain links TRBV7-9 to TRBJ2-7; 8 nucleotides line up with TRBD1. V gave up 7 bases and J gave up 2 bases; unmatched junction bases: 7. The CDR3 has 14 amino acids. Germline V gives CDR1 SEHNR, CDR2 FQNEAQ (reference sequence). The variable domain in full, with the rest retrieved from reference TRBV7-9 and TRBJ2-7, is DTGVSQNPRHKITKRGQNVTFRCDPISEHNRLYWYRQTLGQGPEFLTYFQNEAQLEKSRLLSDRFSAERPKGSFSTLEIQRTEQGDSAMYLCASNTDRVTYEQYFGPGTRLTVT.

This clonotype was recorded at least ten times. The gene calls are TRBV2 and TRBJ2-3; D might be TRBD2 (5 bases). V was cut by 2 bases and J by 0 bases, with 15 bases left in between. This CDR3 contains 17 residues. CDR1 SNHLY and CDR2 FYNNEI come from the germline V gene. The chain's CDR3 is CASSERLGVSSTDTQYF. The CDR3 DNA reads as TGTGCCAGCAGTGAACGACTCGGGGTATCTAGCACAGATACGCAGTATTTT.

V usage is TRBV25-1 and J usage is TRBJ2-7, with 7 bases matching TRBD2. Germline V gene lookup returns CDR1 MGHDK and CDR2 SYGVNS. After removal of 3 bases from V and 8 bases from J, the junction contained 13 bases not matched to a gene. The CDR3 covers 15 residues. In DNA, the CDR3 is TGTGCCAGCAGTGACCCACTTGCGGGGGAATACAAGCAGTACTTC. It yields the protein CASSDPLAGEYKQYF.

This clonotype was recorded a few times. The chain has TRBV12-3 or TRBV12-4 and TRBJ2-7; TRBD2 matches at 7 bases. V was clipped by 6 bases and J by 4 bases; unmatched bases: 6. The CDR3 runs 13 residues. The DNA for the CDR3 is TGTGCCAGCAGGGGGGGGGTTAGGTACGAGCAGTACTTC. This translates into CASRGGVRYEQYF.